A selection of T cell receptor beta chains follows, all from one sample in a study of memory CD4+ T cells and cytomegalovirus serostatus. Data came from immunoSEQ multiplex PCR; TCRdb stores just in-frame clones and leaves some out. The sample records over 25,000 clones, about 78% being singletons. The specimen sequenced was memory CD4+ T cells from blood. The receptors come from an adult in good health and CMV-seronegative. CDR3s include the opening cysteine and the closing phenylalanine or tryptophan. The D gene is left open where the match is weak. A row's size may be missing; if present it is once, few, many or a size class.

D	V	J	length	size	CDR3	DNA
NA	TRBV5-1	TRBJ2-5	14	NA	CASSLEQGPGTQYF	TGCGCCAGCAGCTTGGAACAGGGACCCGGGACCCAGTACTTC
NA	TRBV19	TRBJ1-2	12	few	CASSIGIDGYTF	TGTGCCAGTAGTATCGGGATTGATGGCTACACCTTC
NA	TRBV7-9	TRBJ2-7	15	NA	CASSLALGSFHEQYF	TGTGCCAGCAGCTTAGCGCTAGGGTCCTTCCACGAGCAGTACTTC
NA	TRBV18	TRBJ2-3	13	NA	CASSPPSQGSQYF	TGTGCCAGCTCACCACCTTCCCAGGGATCGCAGTATTTT
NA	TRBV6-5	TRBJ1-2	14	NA	CASSSTTGWGGYTF	TGTGCCAGCAGTTCCACAACAGGTTGGGGAGGCTACACCTTC
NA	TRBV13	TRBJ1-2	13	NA	CASRERGARGYTF	TGTGCCAGCAGGGAGAGGGGGGCGCGGGGCTACACCTTC
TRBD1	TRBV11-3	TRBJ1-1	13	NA	CASSWRQGTEAFF	TGTGCCAGCAGCTGGAGACAGGGCACTGAAGCTTTCTTT
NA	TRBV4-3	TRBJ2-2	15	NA	CASSQEGRNTGELFF	TGCGCCAGCAGCCAAGAAGGGAGGAACACCGGGGAGCTGTTTTTT
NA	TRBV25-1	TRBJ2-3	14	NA	CASSYGSHTDTQYF	TGTGCCAGCAGTTACGGATCACATACAGATACGCAGTATTTT
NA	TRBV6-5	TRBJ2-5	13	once	CASSYNPQETQYF	TGTGCCAGCAGTTACAACCCGCAAGAGACCCAGTACTTC
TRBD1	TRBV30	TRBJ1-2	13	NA	CAWRQGANYGYTF	TGTGCCTGGAGGCAGGGGGCAAACTATGGCTACACCTTC
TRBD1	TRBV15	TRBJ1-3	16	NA	CATSVRQGTPGNTIYF	TGTGCCACCAGCGTACGACAGGGGACCCCTGGAAACACCATATATTTT
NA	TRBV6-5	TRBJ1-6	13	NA	CASGSGRKSPLHF	TGTGCCAGCGGGTCGGGAAGGAAGTCACCCCTCCACTTT
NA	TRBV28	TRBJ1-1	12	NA	CASRPWEREAFF	TGTGCCAGCAGACCCTGGGAGCGGGAAGCTTTCTTT
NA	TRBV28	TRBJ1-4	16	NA	CASSGSLGEVREKLFF	TGTGCCAGCAGTGGGTCTTTGGGGGAAGTGAGAGAAAAACTGTTTTTT
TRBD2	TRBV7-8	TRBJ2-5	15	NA	CASSLRGGLQETQYF	TGTGCCAGCAGCTTACGGGGGGGACTCCAAGAGACCCAGTACTTC
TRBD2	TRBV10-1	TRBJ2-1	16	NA	CASSELAGGSYNEQFF	TGCGCCAGCAGTGAGTTAGCGGGAGGTTCCTACAATGAGCAGTTCTTC
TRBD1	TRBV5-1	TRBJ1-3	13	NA	CASSVQGGNTIYF	TGCGCCAGCAGCGTACAGGGGGGGAACACCATATATTTT
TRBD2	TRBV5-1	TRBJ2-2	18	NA	CASNLGTSGGLRTGELFF	TGCGCCAGCAACCTCGGGACTAGCGGGGGCCTTAGAACCGGGGAGCTGTTTTTT
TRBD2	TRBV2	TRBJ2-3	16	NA	CASTLMTSGRSDTQYF	TGTGCCAGCACCTTAATGACTAGCGGGAGGTCGGATACGCAGTATTTT
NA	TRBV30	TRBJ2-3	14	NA	CAWSKGRRTDTQYF	TGTGCCTGGAGTAAGGGCAGGCGCACAGATACGCAGTATTTT
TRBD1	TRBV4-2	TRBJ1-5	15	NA	CASSLDRDSNQPQHF	TGTGCCAGCAGCCTCGACAGGGATAGCAATCAGCCCCAGCATTTT
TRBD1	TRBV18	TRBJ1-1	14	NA	CASSQGARSTEAFF	TGTGCCAGCTCGCAGGGGGCTAGGAGCACTGAAGCCTTCTTT